The 20 T cell receptor beta chains given below trace back to one sample, sequenced in a study of sequential checkpoint blockade in melanoma. Sequencing used immunoSEQ multiplex PCR; TCRdb keeps in-frame clones, though not all of them. The sample includes fewer than 20,000 clones, 60% to 75% of them seen just once. Treatment defined: randomized to nivolumab then ipilimumab (arm A) or the reverse (arm B). Here the sequenced sample was tumor tissue (inferred from file names), taken from a patient given nivolumab and ipilimumab in sequence. The receptor source for this set is a human donor with melanoma.

This clone was picked up a small number of times. This chain's CDR3 is CASSYRDSPLHF. The CDR3 DNA sequence: TGTGCCAGCAGTTACCGGGATTCACCCCTCCACTTT. The chain is built from TRBV6-9 and TRBJ1-6; D is ambiguous. V lost 3 bases and J 8 bases, leaving 5 bases between the germline ends. Germline assignment: CDR1 MNHGY and CDR2 SVAAGI. The CDR3 spans 12 residues.

In its sample, this clone was seen a few times. The rearrangement joins TRBV19 to TRBJ1-3; D unresolved. Germline V gives CDR1 LNHDA, CDR2 SQIVND (reference sequence). Trimming shortened V by 5 bases and J by 2 bases, and 13 bases separated the two germline ends. There are 15 residues in the CDR3. DNA of the CDR3: TGTGCCAGTAGTGGTAGACCGCCGACTGGAAACACCATATATTTT. It encodes CASSGRPPTGNTIYF.

This chain links TRBV11-3 with TRBJ1-1; D possibly corresponds to TRBD1 (5 bases). Per the germline V gene, CDR1 is SGHNT and CDR2 is YENEEA. The CDR3 has 14 residues. The germline V and J ends were trimmed by 5 bases and 6 bases, with 16 bases remaining between them. This CDR3 reads CASSPDIQTSEAFF. For the CDR3, the DNA is TGTGCCAGCAGCCCGGACATACAAACGTCTGAAGCTTTCTTT.

The V call is TRBV28, the J call TRBJ2-7, with 7 bases that match TRBD1. Germline-derived CDR1 and CDR2 are MDHEN and SYDVKM. This CDR3 is built from 15 residues. V gave up 4 bases and J gave up 2 bases; unmatched junction bases: 8. The chain's CDR3 is CASSSSGTETYEQYF. The CDR3 DNA is TGTGCCAGCAGTTCGTCCGGGACAGAGACCTACGAGCAGTACTTC.

The chain employs TRBV5-1 and TRBJ2-1; TRBD2 might be the D (5 bases). Germline V gives CDR1 SGHRS, CDR2 YFSETQ. This CDR3 has 15 residues. The germline V and J ends were trimmed by 7 bases and 1 base, with 15 bases remaining between them. The CDR3: CASGREGGSYNEQFF. The CDR3 DNA follows: TGCGCCAGCGGTCGTGAGGGCGGGTCCTACAATGAGCAGTTCTTC.

This chain connects TRBV5-1 to TRBJ1-1, with 10 bases that match TRBD1. The germline gives CDR1 SGHRS, CDR2 YFSETQ. The V segment lost 4 bases and the J segment 3 bases; nucleotides outside the gene matches: 3. The CDR3 loop spans 14 amino acids. CDR3 nucleotides: TGCGCCAGCAGCGCGGGACAGGGGTACACTGAAGCTTTCTTT. Translated, it gives CASSAGQGYTEAFF.

This clone has only one observation. The rearrangement links TRBV28 to TRBJ1-4, with D hard to call. Germline CDR1 and CDR2: MDHEN and SYDVKM. The CDR3 totals 15 residues. The V and J ends lost 4 bases and 5 bases respectively, with 14 bases between them. The CDR3 nucleotides are TGTGCCAGCAGTTCTACAGTGCAGAGCAATGAAAAACTGTTTTTT. It specifies CASSSTVQSNEKLFF.

The chain recombines TRBV10-3 with TRBJ1-5; possible D gene TRBD1, 5 bases. Germline CDR1 and CDR2: ENHRY and SYGVKD. V lost 10 bases to trimming and J lost 3 bases, with 13 bases between them. The CDR3 sequence is 13 residues long. The CDR3 loop reads CASRESINQPQHF. CDR3 nucleotides: TGTGCCAGCAGGGAGTCAATCAATCAGCCCCAGCATTTT.

The chain combines TRBV11-3 with TRBJ1-1; unclear D gene. In germline, CDR1 is SGHNT, CDR2 YENEEA. Trimming removed 2 bases at V and 6 bases at J, with 13 bases between. The CDR3 has 14 amino acids. CDR3 region: CASSLRSASAEAFF. In DNA form, the CDR3 reads TGTGCCAGCAGCTTAAGGTCCGCTAGCGCTGAAGCTTTCTTT.

The chain is built from TRBV18 and TRBJ1-1, with no clear D. This CDR3 has 15 residues. V was pared by 4 bases and J by 1 base, with 13 bases between. Germline V lookup: CDR1 KGHSH, CDR2 LQKENI. The CDR3 region is CASSQFSSGNTEAFF. Written as DNA, the CDR3 is TGTGCCAGCTCACAGTTTTCGTCGGGGAACACTGAAGCTTTCTTT.

The rearrangement links TRBV6-7 to TRBJ1-1; D perhaps matches TRBD1 (6 bases). TRBV6-7 is an ORF, with its function uncertain. V was clipped by 8 bases and J by 3 bases, with 7 bases between them. This CDR3 region has 11 residues. For the CDR3, the DNA is TGTGCCAGCCAGGGGTACACTGAAGCTTTCTTT. Translating it yields CASQGYTEAFF.

This rearrangement joins TRBV5-1 to TRBJ2-1, with 9 bases fitting TRBD2. Germline trimming cut 2 bases from V and 6 bases from J; bases unmatched to any gene: 18. Looked up from germline, CDR1 is SGHRS and CDR2 is YFSETQ. This CDR3 is 19 amino acids long. This CDR3 reads CASSLTTRTSASVGNEQFF. The CDR3 DNA sequence: TGCGCCAGCAGCTTAACAACACGGACTAGCGCTAGTGTTGGCAATGAGCAGTTCTTC.

This clone was observed a handful of times. The J gene is TRBJ2-3, the V gene TRBV9, with D tentatively TRBD2 (5 bases). Germline lookup yields CDR1 SGDLS and CDR2 YYNGEE. With 2 bases removed from V and 0 bases from J, the gap between germline ends came to 7 bases. This CDR3 has 14 amino acids. The CDR3 reads CASSVRGSTDTQYF. In DNA form, the CDR3 reads TGTGCCAGCAGCGTGCGCGGGAGCACAGATACGCAGTATTTT. Full variable domain (rest looked up from reference TRBV9 and TRBJ2-3): DSGVTQTPKHLITATGQRVTLRCSPRSGDLSVYWYQQSLDQGLQFLIQYYNGEERAKGNILERFSAQQFPDLHSELNLSSLELGDSALYFCASSVRGSTDTQYFGPGTRLTVL.

The V gene is TRBV18, the J gene TRBJ2-7, with 7 bases lining up with TRBD1. The CDR3 sequence is 15 residues long. CDR1 is KGHSH and CDR2 is LQKENI in the germline V gene. Trimming cost V 6 bases and J 2 bases; bases outside gene matches: 10. Here the CDR3 reads CASSRSGQITYEQYF. The CDR3 DNA sequence: TGTGCCAGCTCCCGGTCGGGACAGATCACCTACGAGCAGTACTTC.

This clone was counted a single time. The chain couples TRBV6-8 to TRBJ2-1; D may be TRBD1 (5 bases). The CDR3 has 15 amino acids. Per the germline V gene, CDR1 is MNHGY and CDR2 is SAAAGT. Trimming left V 5 bases short and J 9 bases short, with 20 bases between. CDR3 nucleotides: TGTGCCAGCAGTCGGCAGGGTTTCAACTTCGGTGAGCAGTTCTTC. Translating gives CASSRQGFNFGEQFF.

This rearrangement joins TRBV19 to TRBJ2-1; 10 bases align to TRBD2. Germline CDR1 LNHDA, CDR2 SQIVND (reference sequence). This CDR3 has 16 residues. V trimming: 1 base; J trimming: 6 bases; junction bases outside the gene matches: 6. CDR3 sequence reads: CASSIAALAGVNEQFF. In nucleotides, the CDR3 is TGTGCCAGTAGTATAGCGGCGCTAGCGGGGGTCAATGAGCAGTTCTTC.

This clone showed up just a few times. The V call is TRBV28, the J call TRBJ1-5; tentatively, D is TRBD1 (5 bases). The CDR3 is 15 residues long. Trimming pared 6 bases from V and 7 bases from J, leaving 19 bases between. Germline V gives CDR1 MDHEN, CDR2 SYDVKM. The CDR3 DNA reads TGTGCCAGCAGCCTGGGGGGGAGGAGACAGCAGCCCCAGCATTTT. Translating gives CASSLGGRRQQPQHF.

The gene calls are TRBV5-1 and TRBJ1-2; maybe TRBD1 (5 bases). The germline V gene has CDR1 SGHRS and CDR2 YFSETQ. The CDR3 has 14 residues. V gave up 7 bases and J gave up 5 bases, with 18 bases separating them. The CDR3: CASSRDGGQYGYTF. Here the CDR3 DNA reads TGCGCCAGCTCTAGGGACGGAGGACAATATGGCTACACCTTC.

This rearrangement joins TRBV7-2 to TRBJ1-1, with TRBD1 matching 7 bases. CDR1 is SGHTA and CDR2 is FQGNSA in the germline V gene. V shed 5 bases, J shed 7 bases, and the junction held 10 bases outside the gene matches. The CDR3 loop spans 14 amino acids. Here the CDR3 reads CASSPDGGTVEAFF. In nucleotides, the CDR3 is TGTGCCAGCAGCCCGGACGGTGGGACAGTTGAAGCTTTCTTT. Supplemented by reference TRBV7-2 and TRBJ1-1, the full variable domain reads GAGVSQSPSNKVTEKGKDVELRCDPISGHTALYWYRQSLGQGLEFLIYFQGNSAPDKSGLPSDRFSAERTGGSVSTLTIQRTQQEDSAVYLCASSPDGGTVEAFFGQGTRLTVV.

The chain employs TRBV9 and TRBJ2-7; TRBD1 aligns across 10 bases. The CDR3 spans 16 residues. V was pared by 4 bases and J by 7 bases, with 14 bases of the junction left unmatched. From germline, CDR1 is SGDLS and CDR2 YYNGEE. Written as DNA, the CDR3 is TGTGCCAGCAGCTCTTCGCCGGGGACAGGGGTCGGTGAGCAGTACTTC. Its protein product is CASSSSPGTGVGEQYF.